This T cell receptor (beta chain) was sequenced in a study of T cell clonality in common variable immunodeficiency (dated by TCRdb to 2014 to 2015). Overall study results and their limits: Despite equal DNA input, controls averaged roughly 80,000 unique sequences per sample versus about 31,547 in CVID samples. It was noted by the authors that sequencing of the repertoires of T cell subpopulations would be needed to clarify the cause of the increased clonality in CVID. Fewer deletions and N-nucleotide insertions were reportedly observed in CVID TCRbeta sequences, and highly modified clones with 13 or more V deletions were reportedly absent from CVID TCRbeta sequences. Healthy controls shared more TCRbeta clones with each other than CVID subjects shared among themselves (p < 0.0001). Correlations between repertoire features and clinical complications were limited by patient heterogeneity within the CVID cohort. TCRbeta clonality was higher in CVID subjects than in healthy controls (t-test p = 0.018), and the increase was most characteristic of about a third of subjects.

This clone was counted many times. There is no known antigen for this receptor. The read falls 3 residues short of the CDR3 end, and the missing part is taken from the germline J gene. CDR1 and CDR2, per the germline V gene, are SNHLY and FYNNEI. Unmatched junction bases come to 8, with V trimmed by 6 bases and J by 1 base. The CDR3 goes from the cysteine to the phenylalanine over 15 residues. Part of the CDR3 DNA is given, 36 bases translated from base 1. Equivalent amounts of genomic DNA from CVID and control samples were used as sequencing input. For every sample, a 60 bp segment covering the rearranged TCRbeta CDR3 region was amplified and then sequenced. The immunoSEQ assay, a bias-corrected multiplex PCR combined with high-throughput sequencing, was used for TCRbeta amplification. The study's processing was this. Every unique nucleotide sequence counted as a clone and was annotated with V, D and J genes, copy number and frequency. Sequences were labeled productive if in frame, and non-productive if out of frame or containing stop codons. As previously described, Shannon's entropy was used to calculate clonality. The predicted amino acid sequences of productive clones were used to derive mean CDR3 Kyte-Doolittle hydropathy. Scaled V gene usage was hierarchically clustered using Manhattan distance and complete linkage with the R hclust function. Sharing of clones by CDR3 amino acid sequence was evaluated through resampling of 12 repertoires per group over 100 rounds. Repertoires were searched for more than 55 published EBV-specific and 200 to 300 published CMV-specific TCRbeta sequences. After a couple of CVID samples that produced fewer than 10,000 sequences were dropped from the analysis, around 40 CVID repertoires remained. Here the immuneACCESS table is served through TCRdb, limited to in-frame sequences with V and J called. Missing clones are a known gap in these copies; in checked studies unresolved V genes cover under half, and the rest lacks a known reason. V and J calls and clone size are copied from that table; D and trimming were computed from the DNA. For this sample the table reports some 43,000 clones, with no clone seen just once. Together, the top ten hold approximately 2% of the sample.

Both CVID patients and healthy controls were predominantly of Caucasian heritage. From each donor, roughly 5 to 8 ml of heparinized peripheral whole blood was collected. Genomic DNA from adults with common variable immune deficiency (CVID) and from healthy adult controls was used for sequencing of TCRbeta CDR3 repertoires. The control group comprised about 22 healthy adult volunteers, some 12 female and 10 male, aged roughly 20 to 75 years with a mean age of around 32. Diluted blood was density-centrifuged over Hypaque 1077 or Ficoll-Paque to isolate peripheral blood mononuclear cells. Genomic DNA was obtained from unsorted mononuclear cells through either Qiagen column purification or a centrifugation-based method.

The rearrangement combines TRBV2 with TRBJ1-2, and 7 bases in between align with TRBD1. The specimen sequenced was peripheral blood mononuclear cells. The clonotype was recovered from a person between 18 and 69 years old in good health. The sequenced CDR3 bases are TGTGCCAGCAGCTTGAGGGGACAGAGTAACTATGGC. This is translated as CASSLRGQSNYG. In full, the CDR3 reads CASSLRGQSNYGYTF.